This T cell receptor (beta chain) was found in a study of blood T cell repertoires in COVID-19. On the study more broadly: Acute and convalescent COVID-19 specimens originated in the United States, Italy and Spain. PBMCs, B-cell-depleted T cells, or T cells were the source of the cDNA or gDNA that made up the material.

Libraries were prepared by immunoSEQ multiplex PCR; TCRdb keeps only in-frame clonotypes and omits some of them. The table has roughly 230,000 clones, about 87% seen once. J gave up 6 bases and V 0 bases, and 4 bases lay outside the gene matches. The CDR3 runs 15 residues. The germline gives CDR1 LNHNV, CDR2 YYDKDF (reference sequence). The sequence derives from a man aged 65-85 years with acute or convalescent COVID-19. The sample consisted of peripheral blood. The rearrangement joins TRBV15 to TRBJ2-1, with 8 positions matching TRBD2. Here the CDR3 DNA reads TGTGCCACCAGCAGAGAGTCGGGAGGGACCAATGAGCAGTTCTTC. Its translation is CATSRESGGTNEQFF.